The source of this T cell receptor beta chain is a study of T cell repertoires in cytomegalovirus infection. Turning to the study itself: TCR beta signatures that were public indicated CMV infection and matching HLA type.

One entry per CDR3 protein, called by TCRdb with MiXCR from the reads. The data contain over 450,000 distinct CDR3 sequences, over 9% of them seen just once; the ten biggest clones take up roughly 10%. Germline V gene data show CDR1 as SGHAT and CDR2 as FQNNGV. The ends were cut back, 5 bases at V and 2 bases at J, with 10 bases in the middle. This CDR3 spans 14 amino acids. Study-wide findings and caveats: CMV carriers having the relevant HLA were flagged by cumulative public TCR beta family frequency. HLA-C-restricted CMV-specific TCR beta clonotypes were dominant in the ex vivo response.

This clonotype was observed at least ten times. The antigen is not known. The sequenced sample consisted of PBMCs. The chain links TRBV11-2 to TRBJ1-3; D possibly corresponds to TRBD1 (6 bases). The clonotype comes from a human donor in good health (CMV status not recorded). Some clones in this sample may be carry-over from other donors' samples. CDR3 residues: CASSLRGTGNTIYF. The CDR3 region has the DNA TGTGCCAGCAGCCTCAGGGGAACTGGAAACACCATATATTTT.